Below, 14 T cell receptor beta chains from the same sample are listed, as sequenced in a study of OX40 agonist ivuxolimab in advanced cancers. The protocol was immunoSEQ multiplex PCR, while the TCRdb copy is restricted to in-frame clones and leaves out a portion. The sample includes just over 35,000 clones, about 80% seen only once; the top ten take over 20%. Sequencing was performed on CD4+ or CD8+ T cells sorted from blood, taken in a trial of the OX40 agonist ivuxolimab. The receptor source for this set is an adult with an advanced solid tumor such as melanoma, head and neck, liver or kidney cancer.

A single count supports this clone. The chain uses TRBV20-1 and TRBJ1-1; D remains ambiguous. The V end was cut by 6 bases, the J end by 7 bases, with 9 bases between. The CDR3 loop spans 10 amino acids. The germline CDR1 and CDR2 sequences are DFQATT and SNEGSKA (reference sequence). The CDR3 here is CSAADREAFF. As DNA, the CDR3 is TGCAGTGCCGCGGACCGTGAAGCTTTCTTT.

The rearrangement uses TRBV29-1 and TRBJ2-1; no firm D call. In germline, CDR1 is SQVTM, CDR2 ANQGSEA. The CDR3 length is 12 residues. V was cut by 6 bases and J by 8 bases, with 14 bases left in between. CDR3 bases: TGCAGCGTCCGCCCAGGCAGAGATGAGCAGTTCTTC. It is translated as CSVRPGRDEQFF.

This clone was counted at least ten times. The V call is TRBV9, the J call TRBJ1-2; D uncertain. CDR1 and CDR2 (germline): SGDLS, YYNGEE. This CDR3 has 13 residues. V was trimmed by 4 bases and J by 2 bases, leaving 9 bases between them. In nucleotides, the CDR3 is TGTGCCAGCAGCCCCTACCTGAACTATGGCTACACCTTC. It translates to CASSPYLNYGYTF.

The genes are TRBV7-2 and TRBJ1-6; a weak D match, TRBD1 (6 bases). CDR1 is SGHTA, CDR2 FQGNSA, per germline. The germline V and J ends were trimmed by 1 base and 6 bases, with 19 bases remaining between them. This CDR3 spans 18 amino acids. This CDR3 reads CASSLEVGAWGFNSPLHF. Written as DNA, the CDR3 is TGTGCCAGCAGCTTAGAGGTGGGGGCGTGGGGGTTTAATTCACCCCTCCACTTT.

V is TRBV7-2 and J is TRBJ1-1, with D possibly TRBD1 on 6 matching bases. V was shortened by 4 bases and J by 1 base, with 13 bases between the two germline ends. Looked up from germline, CDR1 is SGHTA and CDR2 is FQGNSA. This CDR3 has 15 amino acids. CDR3: CASSYRGAPNTEAFF. For the CDR3, the DNA is TGTGCCAGCAGCTATAGGGGGGCCCCGAACACTGAAGCTTTCTTT.

The V gene is TRBV27, the J gene TRBJ2-1; 9 bases agree with TRBD1. V lost 6 bases, J lost 4 bases, and 19 bases stayed unmatched. The CDR3 sequence is 19 residues long. Germline CDR1 is MNHEY and CDR2 is SMNVEV (reference sequence). The CDR3 here is CASSRSGTGPHKLYNEQFF. The DNA for the CDR3 is TGTGCCAGCAGCCGGTCCGGGACAGGGCCGCACAAACTATACAATGAGCAGTTCTTC.

The chain couples TRBV4-2 to TRBJ2-1; tentatively, D is TRBD1 or TRBD2 (5 bases each). The germline V and J ends were trimmed by 2 bases and 3 bases, with 11 bases remaining between them. From germline, CDR1 is LGHNA and CDR2 YNFKEQ. CDR3 length: 15 amino acids. CDR3 region: CASSQNWGNYNEQFF. CDR3 bases: TGTGCCAGCAGCCAAAATTGGGGGAACTACAATGAGCAGTTCTTC.

The chain couples TRBV9 to TRBJ2-3, with TRBD2 identical over 13 bases. After removal of 4 bases from V and 2 bases from J, the junction contained 10 bases not matched to a gene. Per the germline V gene, CDR1 is SGDLS and CDR2 is YYNGEE. The CDR3 covers 18 residues. Here the CDR3 reads CASSKTGLAGADTDTQYF. The CDR3 DNA reads TGTGCCAGCAGCAAGACTGGACTAGCGGGGGCCGACACAGATACGCAGTATTTT.

In this sample, this clone turned up many times. This rearrangement joins TRBV10-2 to TRBJ1-6, with TRBD1 as a possible D gene (5 bases). Trimming removed 4 bases at V and 6 bases at J, with 10 bases between. Germline V gene data show CDR1 as WSHSY and CDR2 as SAAADI. The CDR3 extends over 14 amino acids. CDR3 region: CASSVGGLNSPLHF. DNA for the CDR3: TGCGCCAGCAGTGTGGGGGGTCTTAATTCACCCCTCCACTTT.

The genes are TRBV6-1 and TRBJ1-3; no firm D call. V was cut by 7 bases and J by 0 bases, with 10 bases left in between. Germline CDR1 is MNHNS and CDR2 is SASEGT. The CDR3 is made up of 14 amino acids. Written as DNA, the CDR3 is TGTGCCAGCATTGAGAATAGCTCTGGAAACACCATATATTTT. Translated, it gives CASIENSSGNTIYF.

The gene calls are TRBV2 and TRBJ1-4; D not resolved. Germline V gene lookup returns CDR1 SNHLY and CDR2 FYNNEI. Trimming pared 5 bases from V and 8 bases from J, leaving 15 bases between. There are 14 residues in the CDR3. The CDR3 DNA follows: TGTGCCAGCAGTCGGGAGCTCTTTGGAGAAAAACTGTTTTTT. It codes for CASSRELFGEKLFF.

This clone was counted a few times. J is TRBJ2-7 and V is TRBV2; D is uncertain. This CDR3 spans 12 amino acids. V dropped 3 bases and J dropped 6 bases, with 9 bases sitting between them. Germline values: CDR1 SNHLY, CDR2 FYNNEI. The CDR3 loop reads CASSDAVGEQYF. The CDR3 DNA reads as TGTGCCAGCAGTGACGCAGTTGGCGAGCAGTACTTC.

The chain employs TRBV27 and TRBJ2-3; tentative D call: TRBD1 (6 bases). Trimming took off 3 bases at V and 4 bases at J, with 11 bases between the two ends. The CDR3 runs 14 residues. Germline V gene data show CDR1 as MNHEY and CDR2 as SMNVEV (reference sequence). Here the CDR3 reads CASSLGRGPDTQYF. The CDR3 bases are TGTGCCAGCAGTTTGGGCAGGGGCCCAGATACGCAGTATTTT.

The chain uses TRBV11-2 and TRBJ2-5, with D perhaps TRBD1 (6 bases). V gave up 3 bases and J gave up 1 base, with 15 bases separating them. This CDR3 contains 16 residues. Germline CDR1 reads SGHAT; CDR2 reads FQNNGV. Here the CDR3 DNA reads TGTGCCAGCAGCTTTTCCCGAACGACAGGCCAAGAGACCCAGTACTTC. This codes for CASSFSRTTGQETQYF.